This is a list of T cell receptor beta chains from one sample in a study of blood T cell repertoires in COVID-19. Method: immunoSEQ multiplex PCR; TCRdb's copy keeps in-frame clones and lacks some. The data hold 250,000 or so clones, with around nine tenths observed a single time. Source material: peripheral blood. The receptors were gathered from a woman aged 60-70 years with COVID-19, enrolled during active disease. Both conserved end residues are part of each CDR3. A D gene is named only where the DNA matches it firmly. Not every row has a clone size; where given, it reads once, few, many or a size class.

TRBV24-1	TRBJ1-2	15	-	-	TGTGCCACCAGCGATCGGGTCTTGGGAGGATATGGCTACACCTTC	CATSDRVLGGYGYTF
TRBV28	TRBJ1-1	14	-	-	TGTGCCAGCAGTTTTTTTGACAGGAACACTGAAGCTTTCTTT	CASSFFDRNTEAFF
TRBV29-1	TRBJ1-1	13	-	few	TGCAGCGTTGAAAAGGGGATGAACACTGAAGCTTTCTTT	CSVEKGMNTEAFF
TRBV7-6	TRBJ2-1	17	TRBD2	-	TGTGCCAGCAGTCCGACCCATACTAGCGAGGGATACAATGAGCAGTTCTTC	CASSPTHTSEGYNEQFF
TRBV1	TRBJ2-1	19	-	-	TGCACCAGCAGCCATCCTGGGACTAGCGGGAGGCGGGGGTACAATGAGCAGTTCTTC	CTSSHPGTSGRRGYNEQFF
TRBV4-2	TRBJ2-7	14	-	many	TGTGCCAGCAGCCAAGATTGGGCTAGCGACGAGCAGTACTTC	CASSQDWASDEQYF
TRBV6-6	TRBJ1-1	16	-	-	TGTGCCAGCAGTTACCCTATTCAAGGGGATGACACTGAAGCTTTCTTT	CASSYPIQGDDTEAFF
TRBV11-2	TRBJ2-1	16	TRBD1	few	TGTGCCAGCAGCTTAGGGACAGGGAGCTCCTACAATGAGCAGTTCTTC	CASSLGTGSSYNEQFF
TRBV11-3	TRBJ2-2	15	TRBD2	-	TGTGCCAGCAGCCTAGCGGGAGTGGGCACCGGGGAGCTGTTTTTT	CASSLAGVGTGELFF
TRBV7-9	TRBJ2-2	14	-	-	TGTGCCAGCAGCTCAACAGGGTACCCCGGGGAGCTGTTTTTT	CASSSTGYPGELFF
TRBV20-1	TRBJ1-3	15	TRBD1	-	TGCAGTGCTAGTAGGACAGGGGCCGGAGGAAACACCATATATTTT	CSASRTGAGGNTIYF
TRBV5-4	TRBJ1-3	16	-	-	TGTGCCAGCAGCTTGCAAGGGACTAACTCTGGAAACACCATATATTTT	CASSLQGTNSGNTIYF
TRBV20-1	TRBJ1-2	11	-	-	TGCAGTGTCCGAGATAGCTATGGCTACACCTTC	CSVRDSYGYTF
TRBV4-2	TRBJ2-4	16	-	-	TGTGCCAGCAGCCGAGACCGAGGCCAGGCCAAAAACATTCAGTACTTC	CASSRDRGQAKNIQYF
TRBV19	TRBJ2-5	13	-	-	TGTGCCAGTAGTATAGGCCGGGGGGAGACCCAGTACTTC	CASSIGRGETQYF
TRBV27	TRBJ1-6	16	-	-	TGTGCCAGCCGCCTGACCCGGAGCTCCTATAATTCACCCCTCCACTTT	CASRLTRSSYNSPLHF
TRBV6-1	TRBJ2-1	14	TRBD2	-	TGTGCCAGCGGGAGGACTAGCGGTAGGGATGAGCAGTTCTTC	CASGRTSGRDEQFF
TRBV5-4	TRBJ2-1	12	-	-	TGTGCCAGCAGCCCGACTCTCGGAGAGCAGTTCTTC	CASSPTLGEQFF
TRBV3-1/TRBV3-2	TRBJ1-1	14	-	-	TGTGCCAGCAGCCAAGCCAAACAGGGAACTGAAGCTTTCTTT	CASSQAKQGTEAFF
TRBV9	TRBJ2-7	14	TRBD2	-	TGTGCCAGCAAGGCGGGAGGTCGTTCCTACGAGCAGTACTTC	CASKAGGRSYEQYF
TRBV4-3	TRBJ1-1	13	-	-	TGCGCCAGCAGCCGGCGGGGAGTTACTGAAGCTTTCTTT	CASSRRGVTEAFF
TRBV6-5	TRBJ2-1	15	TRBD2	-	TGTGCCAGCAGTTTGACTAGCGCAATCTACAATGAGCAGTTCTTC	CASSLTSAIYNEQFF
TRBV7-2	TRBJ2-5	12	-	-	TGTGCCAGCAGCTTAGCCGGTTGGACCCAGTACTTC	CASSLAGWTQYF
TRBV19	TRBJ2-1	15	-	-	TGTGCCAGTAGTATTGGCGACTATTCCTACAATGAGCAGTTCTTC	CASSIGDYSYNEQFF
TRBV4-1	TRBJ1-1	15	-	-	TGCGCCAGCAGCCCAAGCAGGGGTCTAAACACTGAAGCTTTCTTT	CASSPSRGLNTEAFF
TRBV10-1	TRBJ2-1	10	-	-	TGCGCCAGCAGGGGGAGCAGTCAGTTCTTC	CASRGSSQFF
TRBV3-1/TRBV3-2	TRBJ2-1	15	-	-	TGTGCCAGCAGCCAAGATACGGGGAACTACAATGAGCAGTTCTTC	CASSQDTGNYNEQFF
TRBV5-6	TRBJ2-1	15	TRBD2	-	TGTGCCAGCAGCACAGATAGCGGGGCGGGCAATGAGCAGTTCTTC	CASSTDSGAGNEQFF
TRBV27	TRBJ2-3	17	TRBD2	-	TGTGCCAGCAGTTTAAGGCGTGCGGGAGTCAGGGAGGATACGCAGTATTTT	CASSLRRAGVREDTQYF
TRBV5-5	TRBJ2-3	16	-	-	TGTGCCAGCAGCTTGGAAGGTAGGGAGAGGACAGATACGCAGTATTTT	CASSLEGRERTDTQYF
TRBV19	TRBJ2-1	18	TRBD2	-	TGTGCCAGTAGTTTCTACTTGGGACTAGCGGGAGGGGGTGATGAGCAGTTCTTC	CASSFYLGLAGGGDEQFF
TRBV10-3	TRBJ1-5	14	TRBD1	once	TGTGCCAGTACGACAGGGGCCGGCAATCAGCCCCAGCATTTT	CASTTGAGNQPQHF
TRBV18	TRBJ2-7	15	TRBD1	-	TGTGCCAGCTCACCTTCTAGGACAGGGGCCGGCGAGCAGTACTTC	CASSPSRTGAGEQYF
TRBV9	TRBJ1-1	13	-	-	TGTGCCAGCAGCGTAGATCCAGTCACTGAAGCTTTCTTT	CASSVDPVTEAFF
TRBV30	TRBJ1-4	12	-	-	TGTGCCTGGAGTTCCGCAGGTGAAAAACTGTTTTTT	CAWSSAGEKLFF
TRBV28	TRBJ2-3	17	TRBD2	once	TGTGCCAGCAGTTCCCCCATAGCGGGACCGGGCACAGATACGCAGTATTTT	CASSSPIAGPGTDTQYF
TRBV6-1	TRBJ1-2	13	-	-	TGTGCCAGCAGTGACGACAGACACTATGGCTACACCTTC	CASSDDRHYGYTF
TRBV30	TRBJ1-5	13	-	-	TGTGCCTGGAGTGGCGGGAACAATCAGCCCCAGCATTTT	CAWSGGNNQPQHF
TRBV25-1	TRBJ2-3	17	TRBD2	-	TGTGCCAGCAGTGATCGGACTAGCGGGAGGTACACAGATACGCAGTATTTT	CASSDRTSGRYTDTQYF
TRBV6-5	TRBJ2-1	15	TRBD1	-	TGTGCCAGCAGTTCACGGACAGGGAGGCGGAATGAGCAGTTCTTC	CASSSRTGRRNEQFF
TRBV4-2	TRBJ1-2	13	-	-	TGTGCCAGCAGCCTTTCTTCCCAGAATGGCTACACCTTC	CASSLSSQNGYTF
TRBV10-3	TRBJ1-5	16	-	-	TGTGCCATCAGTGGGGAGGGGACTGTCGGCAATCAGCCCCAGCATTTT	CAISGEGTVGNQPQHF
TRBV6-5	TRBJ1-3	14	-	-	TGTGCCAGCAGTTACAGGGGCCCGGGAAACACCATATATTTT	CASSYRGPGNTIYF
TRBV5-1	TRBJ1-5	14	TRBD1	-	TGCGCCAGCAGCCAGGGGGGACAGAATCAGCCCCAGCATTTT	CASSQGGQNQPQHF
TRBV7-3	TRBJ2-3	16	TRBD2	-	TGTGCCAGCAGCTTAACGTTAAGCGGGAGGGGGGATACGCAGTATTTT	CASSLTLSGRGDTQYF
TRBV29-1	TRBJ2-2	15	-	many	TGCAGCGTTGGTAGCGGACGCGCGAACACCGGGGAGCTGTTTTTT	CSVGSGRANTGELFF
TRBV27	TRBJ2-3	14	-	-	TGTGCCAGCAGTTTGGGCTGGGGCACAGATACGCAGTATTTT	CASSLGWGTDTQYF
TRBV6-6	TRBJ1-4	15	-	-	TGTGCCAGCCAACTCGCCGGGGGTAGTAATGAAAAACTGTTTTTT	CASQLAGGSNEKLFF